This T cell receptor (beta chain) was found in a study of beta chain features in type 1 diabetes. Whole-study results and caveats: In every one of the four CD4+ subsets, TCRB CDR3s were moderately but significantly shorter in Type 1 diabetes patients.

All of the isolated RNA was reverse transcribed, so expressed TCRB transcripts were sequenced. Here immunoSEQ multiplex PCR was the method, and the copy in TCRdb shows in-frame clones only, minus some. The sample shows more than 550,000 clones, over 13% of them seen only once. Trimming cost V 3 bases and J 6 bases; bases outside gene matches: 10. Per the germline V gene, CDR1 is ENHRY and CDR2 is SYGVKD. The CDR3 length is 17 residues. About this clone: Its matching antigen is unknown.

The TCR originated in a man aged 18 to 30 with type 1 diabetes. V and J are TRBV10-3 and TRBJ2-2, with 10 nucleotides matching TRBD1. The sequencing sample was made of naive CD4+ T cells from blood. The CDR3 loop is CAISEIRTGGLPGELFF. In DNA form, the CDR3 reads TGTGCCATCAGTGAAATCAGGACAGGGGGGCTGCCCGGGGAGCTGTTTTTT.